This passage covers 15 T cell receptor beta chains from one sample sequenced in a study of cytomegalovirus exposure and HLA in healthy donors. PCR involved 60 Vbeta and 13 Jbeta primers. Clones were read by immunoSEQ multiplex PCR, and TCRdb kept only the in-frame ones, dropping some. Among 80,000 to 95,000 clones, about four fifths were seen once, and the ten largest hold 5.5% to 7.5%. The specimen sequenced was PBMCs. Source of these receptors: a man aged 18 to 29 in good health and CMV-seropositive.

This clone was recorded a few times. The CDR3 loop is CASSQGGTGGHEQFF. Here the CDR3 DNA reads TGTGCCAGCAGTCAGGGGGGGACAGGGGGTCATGAGCAGTTCTTC. J is TRBJ2-1 and V is TRBV28; 11 nucleotides agree with TRBD1. Germline CDR1 reads MDHEN; CDR2 reads SYDVKM. This CDR3 is built from 15 residues. V was clipped by 5 bases and J by 8 bases; unmatched bases: 8.

This clone appeared once. The chain employs TRBV6-5 and TRBJ2-5, with 7 nucleotides matching TRBD1. Germline CDR1 reads MNHEY; CDR2 reads SVGAGI. V was pared by 6 bases and J by 7 bases, with 8 bases of the junction left unmatched. The CDR3 runs 13 residues. The CDR3 DNA follows: TGTGCCAGCAGCCGACAGGGTACGGGGACCCAGTACTTC. Amino acids: CASSRQGTGTQYF.

V usage is TRBV5-5 and J usage is TRBJ1-5; 8 bases line up with TRBD1. This CDR3 has 13 residues. CDR1 and CDR2 (germline): SGHKS, YYEKEE (reference sequence). With 3 bases clipped from V and 4 bases from J, the junction kept 0 bases outside the gene matches. The CDR3 loop reads CASSWTGNQPQHF. The CDR3 DNA follows: TGTGCCAGCAGCTGGACAGGGAATCAGCCCCAGCATTTT. Looking up the rest from reference TRBV5-5 and TRBJ1-5 gives the full variable domain: DAGVTQSPTHLIKTRGQQVTLRCSPISGHKSVSWYQQVLGQGPQFIFQYYEKEERGRGNFPDRFSARQFPNYSSELNVNALLLGDSALYLCASSWTGNQPQHFGDGTRLSIL.

J is TRBJ2-1 and V is TRBV5-1; perhaps TRBD2 as D (5 bases). The CDR3 contains 12 residues. V shed 3 bases and J shed 9 bases, with 10 bases lying between them. Per the germline V gene, CDR1 is SGHRS and CDR2 is YFSETQ. The CDR3 is CASSWTRTEQFF. Here the CDR3 DNA reads TGCGCCAGCAGCTGGACTCGCACTGAGCAGTTCTTC. The whole variable domain, filled in from reference TRBV5-1 and TRBJ2-1, reads KAGVTQTPRYLIKTRGQQVTLSCSPISGHRSVSWYQQTPGQGLQFLFEYFSETQRNKGNFPGRFSGRQFSNSRSEMNVSTLELGDSALYLCASSWTRTEQFFGPGTRLTVL.

The rearrangement links TRBV6-5 to TRBJ1-1; D is ambiguous. Per germline, CDR1 MNHEY and CDR2 SVGAGI. The V end was cut by 6 bases, the J end by 1 base, with 15 bases between. This CDR3 spans 15 amino acids. The CDR3 reads CASSRGEVRNTEAFF. Written as DNA, the CDR3 is TGTGCCAGCAGCCGCGGGGAGGTCCGGAACACTGAAGCTTTCTTT.

The V call is TRBV10-2, the J call TRBJ2-5, with no clear D. The CDR3 runs to 13 residues. Germline V lookup: CDR1 WSHSY, CDR2 SAAADI. V lost 5 bases to trimming and J lost 5 bases, with 12 bases between them. The CDR3 loop is CASSRSRWETQYF. The CDR3 region has the DNA TGCGCCAGCAGTCGCAGCAGGTGGGAGACCCAGTACTTC.

J is TRBJ1-5 and V is TRBV4-1; D gene uncertain. With 0 bases removed from V and 4 bases from J, the gap between germline ends came to 7 bases. The germline CDR1 and CDR2 sequences are MGHRA and YSYEKL. The CDR3 is 14 amino acids. The DNA for the CDR3 is TGCGCCAGCAGCCAAGATCTCGGGAATCAGCCCCAGCATTTT. Residues: CASSQDLGNQPQHF.

This rearrangement joins TRBV4-1 to TRBJ2-3; no firm D call. V lost 0 bases, J lost 2 bases, and 12 bases lay in between. CDR1 and CDR2 (germline): MGHRA, YSYEKL. This CDR3 spans 16 amino acids. The CDR3 sequence is CASSQDPARHTDTQYF. In DNA, the CDR3 is TGCGCCAGCAGCCAAGACCCAGCTAGGCACACAGATACGCAGTATTTT.

This clone was recorded only once. V gene TRBV7-8 combines with J gene TRBJ2-3; tentative D call: TRBD1 (6 bases). The CDR3 is 15 amino acids. V shed 3 bases and J shed 0 bases, with 10 bases lying between them. Germline V lookup: CDR1 SGHVS, CDR2 FQNEAQ. The CDR3 reads CASSFGTTSTDTQYF. CDR3 coding DNA: TGTGCCAGCAGCTTCGGGACAACTAGCACAGATACGCAGTATTTT.

This clone was seen a handful of times. The V gene is TRBV19, the J gene TRBJ2-7; 8 bases line up with TRBD2. CDR3 size: 14 residues. Trimming removed 3 bases from V and 4 bases from J; junction bases left unmatched: 5. Germline V gene data show CDR1 as LNHDA and CDR2 as SQIVND (reference sequence). CDR3 nucleotides: TGTGCCAGTAGTATCGGGGGGGGAAAGTACGAGCAGTACTTC. Amino acid sequence: CASSIGGGKYEQYF.

Details on this clone: Mismatch with germline at one junction end may stem from a read error. This rearrangement joins TRBV7-7 to TRBJ2-1; 8 bases line up with TRBD1. This CDR3 region has 14 residues. From germline, CDR1 is SSHAT and CDR2 FNYEAQ (reference sequence). This chain's CDR3 is CASSFAQGANEQFF. CDR3 nucleotides: TGTGCTAGCAGCTTCGCTCAGGGGGCGAATGAGCAGTTCTTC.

This sequence joins TRBV11-2 and TRBJ2-5; D possibly corresponds to TRBD2 (6 bases). This CDR3 spans 18 amino acids. V was trimmed by 2 bases and J by 4 bases, leaving 23 bases between them. Germline V gene data show CDR1 as SGHAT and CDR2 as FQNNGV. CDR3 region: CASSLWGLRDPPGETQYF. The CDR3 DNA reads as TGTGCCAGCAGCTTATGGGGTCTGCGGGACCCTCCAGGAGAGACCCAGTACTTC.

V usage is TRBV5-1 and J usage is TRBJ2-5; no definite D call. Trimming cost V 4 bases and J 9 bases, with 19 bases left between them. The germline CDR1 and CDR2 sequences are SGHRS and YFSETQ. The CDR3 runs to 14 residues. CDR3 sequence: CASSTKTPVMAQYF. In DNA, the CDR3 is TGCGCCAGCAGCACCAAAACACCCGTTATGGCCCAGTACTTC.

The chain combines TRBV28 with TRBJ2-7, with 13 bases aligning to TRBD2. The trim removed 6 bases at V and 3 bases at J, leaving 5 bases unmatched. The CDR3 loop spans 15 amino acids. Germline V gene lookup returns CDR1 MDHEN and CDR2 SYDVKM. In DNA form, the CDR3 reads TGTGCCAGCAGAAGGACTAGCGGGAGCATCTACGAGCAGTACTTC. It codes for CASRRTSGSIYEQYF.

This clone appeared a few times. The J gene is TRBJ1-1, the V gene TRBV5-1; possible D gene TRBD1, 5 bases. Between the trimmed V and J ends, which lost 0 bases and 5 bases, there was a span of 5 bases. Germline V gene data show CDR1 as SGHRS and CDR2 as YFSETQ. This CDR3 comprises 12 residues. The chain's CDR3 is CASSLEGTEAFF. CDR3 DNA: TGCGCCAGCAGCTTGGAGGGGACTGAAGCTTTCTTT.